The clone carrying this TCR beta chain showed up just a few times. Its antigen is not known. V was shortened by 4 bases and J by 4 bases, with 6 bases between the two germline ends. The CDR3 is 11 residues long. Germline V gene data show CDR1 as SGHDT and CDR2 as YYEEEE. TCRdb used MiXCR to reprocess the 5' RACE reads, holding one entry per CDR3 protein. The data show 82,000 or so distinct CDR3 sequences, roughly 12% seen once. The data belong to a study of spatial heterogeneity in lung cancer. Whole-study findings and limits: Ubiquitous expanded tumor TCRs surfaced in blood more at resection than they did at follow-up.

As to time point: sample taken at primary tumor resection. Whole RNA was taken from tumor, nontumor lung or frozen PBMC; it was then sequenced unsorted. This chain joins TRBV5-6 and TRBJ2-7, with D perhaps TRBD2 (5 bases). The sample here was PBMCs, taken at surgery. The TCR sequence derives from a male donor with early-stage non-small cell lung cancer. CDR3 coding DNA: TGTGCCAGCAGCCGAGGGTACGAGCAGTACTTC. Protein: CASSRGYEQYF.